The sequence of this T cell receptor (beta chain) was determined in a study of shared clonotypes between healthy human individuals. Using immunoSEQ multiplex PCR, the repertoire was profiled, and TCRdb retains in-frame clones only, with some absent. The data contain roughly 1,000,000 clones, around three quarters of them singletons. Germline V CDR1 and CDR2: SGDLS, YYNGEE. The CDR3 length is 14 residues. The V end lost 6 bases, the J end lost 4 bases, and 16 bases lay between the germline ends. This sequence was found in a man between 18 and 35 years old in good health. Some clones in this sample may be carry-over from other donors' samples. Material: memory CD4+ T cells from PBMCs. The subset here: CD45RA-negative fraction. The chain combines TRBV9 with TRBJ2-5, with a tentative D call TRBD1 (5 bases). CDR3 in DNA: TGTGCCAGCACCCCCAGGGTTCTAGGAGAGACCCAGTACTTC. It specifies CASTPRVLGETQYF.